A selection of T cell receptor beta chains follows, all from one sample in a study of cytomegalovirus exposure and HLA in healthy donors. Some clones are missing from TCRdb's copy, which holds only in-frame ones; the method was immunoSEQ multiplex PCR. The sample has approximately 75,000 clones, around 70% seen once; the top ten hold about a fifth. Material: PBMCs. Source of these receptors: a man in his forties or fifties in good health and CMV-seropositive. CDR3s include the opening cysteine and the closing phenylalanine or tryptophan. D genes are given only for firm matches. Expanded clones get a size class; other rows say once, few or many, or leave the size out.

TRBD2 | TRBJ2-5 | TRBV11-2 | - | CASSSRTSAETQYF | TGTGCCAGCAGCTCCAGGACTAGTGCGGAGACCCAGTACTTC
- | TRBJ2-3 | TRBV7-9 | - | CASSYGGDTQYF | TGTGCCAGCAGCTACGGAGGAGATACGCAGTATTTT
- | TRBJ1-6 | TRBV6-1 | - | CASSGRTAWGSYNSPLHF | TGTGCCAGCAGTGGGAGGACAGCCTGGGGCTCCTATAATTCACCCCTCCACTTT
TRBD2 | TRBJ2-3 | TRBV29-1 | - | CSVEDAGGTDTQYF | TGCAGCGTGGAAGATGCGGGGGGCACAGATACGCAGTATTTT
TRBD1 | TRBJ2-5 | TRBV28 | - | CASNDRVGETQYF | TGTGCCAGCAATGACAGGGTGGGCGAGACCCAGTACTTC
TRBD1 | TRBJ1-6 | TRBV30 | - | CAWRDRNLGSPLHF | TGTGCCTGGAGGGACAGGAACCTGGGGTCACCCCTCCACTTT
- | TRBJ1-1 | TRBV5-1 | - | CASRGAMGTEAFF | TGCGCCAGCAGAGGGGCTATGGGGACTGAAGCTTTCTTT
TRBD2 | TRBJ2-7 | TRBV7-8 | - | CASSFFVSSGGSGEQYF | TGTGCCAGCAGCTTTTTCGTGTCTAGCGGGGGGTCTGGCGAGCAGTACTTC
TRBD2 | TRBJ2-5 | TRBV4-2 | - | CASSQELLAGGETQYF | TGTGCCAGCAGCCAAGAACTACTAGCGGGTGGAGAGACCCAGTACTTC
- | TRBJ2-7 | TRBV14 | few | CASSLSGSTYEQYF | TGTGCCAGCAGCCTTAGCGGTTCTACCTACGAGCAGTACTTC
TRBD2 | TRBJ2-3 | TRBV6-5 | - | CASSGGGRTDTQYF | TGTGCCAGCAGTGGGGGGGGTAGGACAGATACGCAGTATTTT
- | TRBJ2-5 | TRBV7-2 | - | CASSSGSKETQYF | TGTGCCAGCAGCTCAGGGTCCAAAGAGACCCAGTACTTC
- | TRBJ2-7 | TRBV2 | - | CASSEGASLIRYEQYF | TGTGCCAGCAGTGAAGGTGCCAGTCTTATACGCTACGAGCAGTACTTC
- | TRBJ2-7 | TRBV5-4 | - | CASSQVPDNTGEQYF | TGTGCCAGCAGCCAGGTACCTGATAACACCGGCGAGCAGTACTTC